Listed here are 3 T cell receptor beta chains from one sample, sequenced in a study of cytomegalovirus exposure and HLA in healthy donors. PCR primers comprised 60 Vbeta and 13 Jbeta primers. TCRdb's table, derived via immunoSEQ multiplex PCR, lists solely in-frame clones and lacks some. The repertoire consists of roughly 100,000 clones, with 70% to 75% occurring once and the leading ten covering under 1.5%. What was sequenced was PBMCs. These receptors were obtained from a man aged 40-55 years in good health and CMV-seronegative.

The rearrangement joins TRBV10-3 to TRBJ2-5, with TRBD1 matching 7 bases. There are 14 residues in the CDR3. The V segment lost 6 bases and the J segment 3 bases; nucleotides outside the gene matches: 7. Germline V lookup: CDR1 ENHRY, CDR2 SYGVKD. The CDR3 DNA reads TGTGCCATCAGATTGGGACAGCTAGAAGAGACCCAGTACTTC. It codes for CAIRLGQLEETQYF.

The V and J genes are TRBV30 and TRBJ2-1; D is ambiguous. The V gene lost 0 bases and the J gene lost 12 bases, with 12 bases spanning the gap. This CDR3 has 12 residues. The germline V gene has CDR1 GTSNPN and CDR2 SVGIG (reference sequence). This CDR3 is CAWSVRQRGQFF. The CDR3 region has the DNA TGTGCCTGGAGTGTAAGGCAGCGCGGGCAGTTCTTC.

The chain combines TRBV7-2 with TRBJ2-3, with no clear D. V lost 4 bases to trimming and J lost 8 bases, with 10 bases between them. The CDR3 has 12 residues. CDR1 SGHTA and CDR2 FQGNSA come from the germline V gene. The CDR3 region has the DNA TGTGCCAGCAGCTCCTCCCAGCGTACGCAGTATTTT. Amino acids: CASSSSQRTQYF.